This T cell receptor (beta chain) was sequenced during a study of T-cell reconstitution after alpha-beta-depleted transplantation in children. The CDR3 runs 13 residues. Germline V gene data show CDR1 as SGHTA and CDR2 as FQGTGA. V gave up 0 bases and J gave up 9 bases, with 12 bases separating them. A TCRbeta library incorporating unique molecular identifiers was prepared. TCRdb re-derived calls from the PCR reads in MiXCR, one entry per CDR3 protein. This table has hundreds of thousands of distinct CDR3 sequences, more than 9% appearing once. About this clonotype: A much larger clone lies one base from this, so it may be a read error.

This material consisted of PBMCs from the stem cell graft donor, taken from the stem cell graft. The TCR originated in a human donor who donated a stem cell graft to a child with acute myeloid leukemia. This rearrangement joins TRBV7-3 to TRBJ2-7; D is possibly TRBD2 (5 bases). The CDR3 spells CASSLTLGRGQYF. The CDR3 nucleotides are TGTGCCAGCAGCTTAACCTTGGGTCGGGGGCAGTACTTC. Full variable domain (outside the CDR3, taken from reference TRBV7-3 and TRBJ2-7): GAGVSQTPSNKVTEKGKYVELRCDPISGHTALYWYRQSLGQGPEFLIYFQGTGAADDSGLPNDRFFAVRPEGSVSTLKIQRTERGDSAVYLCASSLTLGRGQYFGPGTRLTVT.